A single sample gave rise to the 7 T cell receptor beta chains below, sequenced in a study of monozygotic twins with cystic fibrosis. Clones were sequenced by immunoSEQ multiplex PCR, and TCRdb holds only the in-frame ones, with some missing. The sample yields 11,000 to 15,000 clones, roughly 98% seen once. The specimen was blood. Every receptor here comes from a girl aged 2-15 years with cystic fibrosis.

The V call is TRBV5-4, the J call TRBJ1-5; the match to TRBD1 covers 9 bases. After removal of 0 bases from V and 4 bases from J, the junction contained 2 bases not matched to a gene. The CDR3 is 15 residues long. Germline V lookup: CDR1 SGHNT, CDR2 YYREEE (reference sequence). The CDR3 sequence: CASSLDGTGNQPQHF. CDR3 nucleotides: TGTGCCAGCAGCTTGGATGGGACAGGGAATCAGCCCCAGCATTTT.

This clone was counted a few times. This rearrangement joins TRBV2 to TRBJ2-7; 8 bases match TRBD2. The CDR3 is 15 residues long. Germline V gene lookup returns CDR1 SNHLY and CDR2 FYNNEI. The V and J ends lost 3 bases and 0 bases, in that order; junction bases with no gene match: 4. CDR3: CASSEFSGISYEQYF. As DNA, the CDR3 is TGTGCCAGCAGTGAGTTTAGCGGGATCTCCTACGAGCAGTACTTC.

The V and J genes are TRBV5-1 and TRBJ1-1; D may be TRBD1 (5 bases). The V end lost 3 bases, the J end lost 0 bases, and 9 bases lay between the germline ends. CDR1 and CDR2 from the germline V gene are SGHRS and YFSETQ. The CDR3 spans 14 residues. The CDR3 is CASSSLGLNTEAFF. DNA for the CDR3: TGCGCCAGCAGCTCACTGGGACTGAACACTGAAGCTTTCTTT.

The J gene is TRBJ2-5, the V gene TRBV7-2; 7 bases are a match to TRBD2. The trim removed 1 base at V and 5 bases at J, leaving 10 bases unmatched. The germline V gene encodes CDR1 SGHTA and CDR2 FQGNSA. The CDR3 extends over 16 amino acids. The CDR3 loop is CASSLVSASGWETQYF. The CDR3 DNA is TGTGCCAGCAGCTTAGTTTCGGCTAGCGGATGGGAGACCCAGTACTTC.

The chain is built from TRBV15 and TRBJ2-7; 7 nucleotides agree with TRBD2. Germline V CDR1 and CDR2: LNHNV, YYDKDF (reference sequence). The CDR3 is 16 amino acids. Trimming removed 5 bases from V and 2 bases from J; junction bases left unmatched: 12. CDR3 residues: CATSPRGDGLAYEQYF. The DNA of the CDR3 is TGTGCCACCAGCCCCCGGGGGGACGGATTGGCCTACGAGCAGTACTTC.

This chain links TRBV14 with TRBJ1-3; maybe TRBD1 (5 bases). Germline CDR1 SGHDN, CDR2 FVKESK. This CDR3 contains 16 residues. V was pared by 0 bases and J by 4 bases, with 13 bases between. The CDR3 nucleotides are TGTGCCAGCAGCCAAGAATATGGGGGTGACGGAAACACCATATATTTT. Protein sequence: CASSQEYGGDGNTIYF.

The chain joins TRBV10-2 to TRBJ2-1; 9 bases are a match to TRBD2. Germline lookup yields CDR1 WSHSY and CDR2 SAAADI. This CDR3 contains 15 residues. The ends lost 6 bases at V and 3 bases at J; junction bases unmatched: 6. The CDR3 DNA sequence: TGCGCCAGCAGGGCTAGCGGGGCTCGCTACAATGAGCAGTTCTTC. Its protein is CASRASGARYNEQFF.